The rows below give T cell receptor beta chains drawn from one sample of a study of human T cells and chemical hapten exposure. TCRdb reanalysed the RACE reads using MiXCR and keeps one entry per CDR3 protein. This table holds around 130,000 distinct CDR3 sequences, around 10% found once. The source was whole blood, collected in connection with sensitization to the hapten diphenylcyclopropenone (DPC). These TCRs come from a woman between 50 and 59 years old with alopecia areata. Some clones in this sample may be carry-over from other donors' samples. Each CDR3 is given with its conserved first and last residue. A D gene is named only where the DNA matches it firmly. A row's size may be missing; if present it is once, few, many or a size class.

CASSPPVRIYEQYF	TGTGCCAGCTCACCACCTGTAAGGATCTACGAGCAGTACTTC	few	TRBJ2-7	TRBV18	NA
CASMLRGAFF	TGTGCCAGCATGTTAAGGGGAGCTTTCTTT	many	TRBJ1-1	TRBV6-1	NA
CASSLGTGAGSSGGYTF	TGTGCCAGCAGCCTTGGGACAGGGGCAGGTAGTTCCGGTGGCTACACCTTC	few	TRBJ1-2	TRBV7-2	TRBD1
CASSVGQSRDEQYF	TGTGCCAGCAGTGTGGGTCAGTCGCGGGACGAGCAGTACTTC	NA	TRBJ2-7	TRBV6-1	NA
CASSPVASTDTQYF	TGTGCCAGCAGCCCTGTAGCTAGCACAGATACGCAGTATTTT	NA	TRBJ2-3	TRBV7-2	NA
CSAATQQETQYF	TGCAGCGCTGCGACGCAACAAGAGACCCAGTACTTC	many	TRBJ2-5	TRBV29-1	NA
CASRSPQGLSSYNEQFF	TGTGCCAGCAGGTCTCCACAGGGTTTGAGCTCCTACAATGAGCAGTTCTTC	NA	TRBJ2-1	TRBV12-3/TRBV12-4	NA
CASTNTGTGRHEQYF	TGTGCCAGCACTAATACCGGGACAGGGCGCCACGAGCAGTACTTC	NA	TRBJ2-7	TRBV28	TRBD1
CASRLEGASNTEAFF	TGTGCCAGCAGGCTAGAGGGAGCTTCGAACACTGAAGCTTTCTTT	few	TRBJ1-1	TRBV7-2	NA
CASSYPLRSYEQYF	TGTGCCAGCAGTTATCCCCTCCGCTCCTACGAGCAGTACTTC	NA	TRBJ2-7	TRBV6-2/TRBV6-3	NA
CASSLPGQDAEQYF	TGCGCCAGCAGCTTGCCGGGACAGGATGCCGAGCAGTACTTC	NA	TRBJ2-7	TRBV5-1	TRBD1
CASSQPPTGLNTEAFF	TGTGCCAGCAGCCAACCCCCCACAGGGTTGAACACTGAAGCTTTCTTT	few	TRBJ1-1	TRBV4-2	NA
CASTPRGQGASTEAFF	TGTGCCAGCACCCCCCGGGGGCAGGGGGCTAGTACTGAAGCTTTCTTT	few	TRBJ1-1	TRBV11-2	TRBD1
CASSSSRTGGGYGYTF	TGTGCCAGCTCATCATCTCGGACAGGGGGCGGCTATGGCTACACCTTC	few	TRBJ1-2	TRBV18	TRBD1
CASRPGGHRSYEQYF	TGTGCCAGCAGGCCGGGGGGACACAGATCCTACGAGCAGTACTTC	NA	TRBJ2-7	TRBV28	NA
CASSQGYGTDTQYF	TGTGCCAGCAGCCAAGGTTATGGTACAGATACGCAGTATTTT	NA	TRBJ2-3	TRBV3-1	NA
CASSLQDGPYEQYF	TGTGCCAGCAGTTTACAGGACGGGCCTTACGAGCAGTACTTC	NA	TRBJ2-7	TRBV27	NA
CASSYSPGGDYGYTF	TGTGCCAGCAGTTACTCTCCAGGGGGCGACTATGGCTACACCTTC	NA	TRBJ1-2	TRBV6-2/TRBV6-3	TRBD1
CASRRQGANTGELFF	TGTGCCAGCAGACGACAGGGGGCGAACACCGGGGAGCTGTTTTTT	many	TRBJ2-2	TRBV7-9	TRBD1
CASSSLPSPREVRTTYEQYF	TGTGCCAGCAGTTCACTGCCCTCTCCTCGTGAAGTTCGGACCACCTACGAGCAGTACTTC	many	TRBJ2-7	TRBV28	NA
CASSYSKISPGNTIYF	TGTGCCAGCAGTTACTCGAAGATATCCCCTGGAAACACCATATATTTT	NA	TRBJ1-3	TRBV6-5	NA
CAWSQRVGETQYF	TGTGCCTGGAGTCAGCGGGTAGGAGAGACCCAGTACTTC	NA	TRBJ2-5	TRBV30	NA
CASSQDGNYGYTF	TGCGCCAGCAGCCAAGATGGCAACTATGGCTACACCTTC	many	TRBJ1-2	TRBV4-1	NA
CASGTPSETQYF	TGTGCCAGCGGGACTCCTTCGGAGACCCAGTACTTC	few	TRBJ2-5	TRBV12-3/TRBV12-4	NA
CASSLNPRSTDTQYF	TGTGCCAGCAGTTTAAACCCCCGATCCACAGATACGCAGTATTTT	many	TRBJ2-3	TRBV12-3/TRBV12-4	NA
CASLPPGVGETQYF	TGTGCCAGCCTCCCCCCAGGCGTGGGAGAGACCCAGTACTTC	many	TRBJ2-5	TRBV5-6	NA
CSARNPSGGETQYF	TGCAGTGCTAGAAATCCCAGCGGAGGGGAGACCCAGTACTTC	NA	TRBJ2-5	TRBV20-1	NA
CASSSNYSSLFFSGNTIYF	TGTGCCAGCAGCTCAAATTACTCTTCACTTTTTTTCTCTGGAAACACCATATATTTT	NA	TRBJ1-3	TRBV11-2	NA
CASSLSGGAVDTQYF	TGTGCCAGCAGCCTTAGCGGGGGGGCCGTAGATACGCAGTATTTT	few	TRBJ2-3	TRBV3-1	TRBD2
CASSFGGPVDTQYF	TGTGCCAGCAGTTTTGGCGGCCCGGTAGATACGCAGTATTTT	many	TRBJ2-3	TRBV27	NA
CASSPIWGGTYEQYF	TGTGCCAGCAGCCCGATTTGGGGCGGGACCTACGAGCAGTACTTC	few	TRBJ2-7	TRBV28	NA
CASSLRRGPGDTQYF	TGCGCCAGCAGCTTACGGAGGGGGCCGGGAGATACGCAGTATTTT	many	TRBJ2-3	TRBV5-1	NA
CASSHEPNTEAFF	TGTGCCAGCAGCCACGAGCCAAACACTGAAGCTTTCTTT	few	TRBJ1-1	TRBV6-2/TRBV6-3	NA
CASSIQGSSYNEQFF	TGTGCCAGCAGCATACAGGGGAGCTCCTACAATGAGCAGTTCTTC	many	TRBJ2-1	TRBV5-5	TRBD1
CASSLGERATNEKLFF	TGTGCCAGCAGCTTAGGCGAGAGAGCAACTAATGAAAAACTGTTTTTT	NA	TRBJ1-4	TRBV13	NA
CASSFEGDTEAFF	TGCGCCAGCAGCTTTGAGGGGGACACTGAAGCTTTCTTT	few	TRBJ1-1	TRBV5-1	NA
CASTEMEGTGEQYF	TGTGCCAGCACCGAAATGGAAGGGACCGGCGAGCAGTACTTC	few	TRBJ2-7	TRBV7-6	NA
CASSGDRGNEQFF	TGTGCCAGCAGTGGGGACAGGGGCAATGAGCAGTTCTTC	few	TRBJ2-1	TRBV2	TRBD1
CSVADRLDGYTF	TGCAGCGTCGCGGACAGGCTCGATGGCTACACCTTC	NA	TRBJ1-2	TRBV29-1	TRBD1
CARSYSKWTGSNYGYTF	TGTGCCAGAAGTTACTCGAAGTGGACAGGGTCTAACTATGGCTACACCTTC	once	TRBJ1-2	TRBV6-5	TRBD1